Following are 7 T cell receptor beta chains from one sample sequenced in a study of T cell repertoires in cytomegalovirus infection. One entry per CDR3 protein, called by TCRdb with MiXCR from the reads. The sample carries 250,000 to 300,000 distinct CDR3 sequences, roughly 15% recorded once. Sequenced material: PBMCs. These receptors all come from a human donor in good health (CMV status not recorded). Some clones in this sample may be carry-over from other donors' samples.

This clonotype has at least ten counts. The chain links TRBV6-7 to TRBJ2-3; D is uncertain. TRBV6-7 is reported as an ORF; its role is uncertain. V lost 4 bases and J 4 bases, leaving 12 bases between the germline ends. The length of the CDR3 is 14 residues. In DNA form, the CDR3 reads TGTGCCAGCAGTTTACCGGACCTTCCAGATACGCAGTATTTT. The encoded protein is CASSLPDLPDTQYF.

The table lists this clonotype with many counts. This chain links TRBV7-9 with TRBJ2-1; 13 positions agree with TRBD2. Germline CDR1 is SEHNR and CDR2 is FQNEAQ (reference sequence). V shed 2 bases, J shed 8 bases, and the junction held 3 bases outside the gene matches. CDR3 length: 15 residues. The CDR3 sequence is CASSLRTSGGHEQFF. As DNA, the CDR3 is TGTGCCAGCAGCTTAAGGACTAGCGGGGGCCATGAGCAGTTCTTC.

This clonotype occurred a few times. The rearrangement links TRBV24-1 to TRBJ2-1, with TRBD2 identical over 7 bases. The CDR3 covers 15 residues. After removal of 3 bases from V and 5 bases from J, the junction contained 6 bases not matched to a gene. Germline assignment: CDR1 KGHDR and CDR2 SFDVKD. CDR3 coding DNA: TGTGCCACCAGTGATGGCGGGAGAGGCGACAATGAGCAGTTCTTC. It is translated as CATSDGGRGDNEQFF.

This clonotype has a handful of counts. J is TRBJ2-1 and V is TRBV5-5, with 11 bases fitting TRBD2. This CDR3 region has 16 residues. Germline-derived CDR1 and CDR2 are SGHKS and YYEKEE (reference sequence). Losses at the gene ends were 4 bases for V and 0 bases for J; bases not matched to a gene: 3. This chain's CDR3 is CASSTGLAASYNEQFF. DNA for the CDR3: TGTGCCAGCAGCACGGGACTAGCGGCCTCCTACAATGAGCAGTTCTTC.

In its sample, this clonotype was seen many times. This CDR3 reads CASSMIAGTSGLYTGELFF. Written as DNA, the CDR3 is TGTGCCAGCAGCATGATAGCCGGGACTAGCGGATTATACACCGGGGAGCTGTTTTTT. The V gene is TRBV11-2, the J gene TRBJ2-2; 11 bases agree with TRBD2. The J segment lost 3 bases and the V segment lost 5 bases, leaving 14 bases of the junction unmatched. Germline CDR1 reads SGHAT; CDR2 reads FQNNGV. This CDR3 has 19 residues.

Only a few counts were recorded for this clonotype. The chain has TRBV29-1 and TRBJ2-2; D is uncertain. The CDR3 is 14 residues long. V was cut by 4 bases and J by 2 bases, with 11 bases left in between. CDR1 SQVTM and CDR2 ANQGSEA come from the germline V gene. CDR3 DNA: TGCAGCGTTGCCTACGCAGGTAACACCGGGGAGCTGTTTTTT. This gives the protein CSVAYAGNTGELFF.

With respect to this clonotype: Being one base from a much bigger clone, this may be a read error. V is TRBV12-3 or TRBV12-4 and J is TRBJ2-5; D gene ambiguous. The CDR3 covers 14 residues. Trimming removed 5 bases from V and 7 bases from J, with 17 bases in between. CDR3 in DNA: TGTGCCAGCAGTCCAGAGCCCCCGCTAGGGACCCAGTACTTC. Its protein is CASSPEPPLGTQYF.